This entry lists 24 T cell receptor beta chains sequenced from one sample in a study of beta chain features in type 1 diabetes. Study conclusions and caveats: Patients with Type 1 diabetes showed moderately but significantly shorter TCRB CDR3s in all four CD4+ subsets.

Their antigen targets remain unknown. The authors reverse transcribed all of the isolated RNA, so sequencing captured expressed TCRB transcripts. Produced via immunoSEQ multiplex PCR; TCRdb's table is partial and in-frame only. The repertoire holds some 140,000 clones, 9% seen once, with roughly 0.75% in the top ten. The sequenced sample consisted of central memory CD4+ T cells from blood. The receptors originated from a man younger than 40 with type 1 diabetes.

This clone was detected a few times. This chain connects TRBV7-8 to TRBJ1-4, with 11 bases aligning to TRBD1. The CDR3 loop spans 15 amino acids. CDR1 and CDR2 from the germline V gene are SGHVS and FQNEAQ. Trimming took 4 bases from V and 7 from J; bases not matched to a gene: 5. The CDR3 sequence: CASSYGQGAIEKLFF. The CDR3, as DNA: TGTGCCAGCAGCTACGGACAGGGGGCGATTGAAAAACTGTTTTTT.

V gene TRBV14 combines with J gene TRBJ1-1, with TRBD1 matching 10 bases. Germline CDR1 SGHDN, CDR2 FVKESK. The CDR3 extends over 15 amino acids. V shed 5 bases and J 5 bases; nucleotides not matched to a gene: 8. CDR3 loop: CASSKGGTGATEAFF. The CDR3 coding sequence is TGTGCCAGCAGCAAAGGTGGGACAGGGGCGACTGAAGCTTTCTTT.

V is TRBV19 and J is TRBJ1-6, with TRBD1 identical over 9 bases. Germline V lookup: CDR1 LNHDA, CDR2 SQIVND (reference sequence). This CDR3 spans 16 amino acids. After removal of 5 bases from V and 2 bases from J, the junction contained 4 bases not matched to a gene. DNA of the CDR3: TGTGCCAGTAGTCAGGACAGGGGTGCCTATAATTCACCCCTCCACTTT. The encoded protein is CASSQDRGAYNSPLHF.

The V and J genes are TRBV7-8 and TRBJ2-1; 11 bases are a match to TRBD2. The CDR3 has 16 amino acids. The V and J ends lost 5 bases and 10 bases, in that order; junction bases with no gene match: 13. The V gene's germline CDR1 is SGHVS and CDR2 FQNEAQ. The CDR3 nucleotides are TGTGCCAGCAGCCGTCTTAGCGGGGGGGCGGTCGGGGAGCAGTTCTTC. It translates to CASSRLSGGAVGEQFF.

This clone was recorded a few times. V is TRBV15 and J is TRBJ2-5; tentatively, D is TRBD1 (6 bases). Trimming shortened V by 0 bases and J by 3 bases, and 8 bases separated the two germline ends. This CDR3 has 14 amino acids. Germline assignment: CDR1 LNHNV and CDR2 YYDKDF (reference sequence). CDR3 nucleotides: TGTGCCACCAGCAGAGAGGACAGAAAAGAGACCCAGTACTTC. Its protein product is CATSREDRKETQYF.

This clone was found many times. The rearrangement joins TRBV4-3 to TRBJ2-3, with 8 bases that match TRBD2. The CDR3 has 16 residues. CDR1 LGHNA and CDR2 YSLEER come from the germline V gene. J was trimmed by 1 base and V by 4 bases; bases with no gene match: 7. In nucleotides, the CDR3 is TGCGCCAGCAGCCTAGGACCGGGACTAGGCACAGATACGCAGTATTTT. Translating gives CASSLGPGLGTDTQYF.

The chain joins TRBV6-1 to TRBJ2-7; D gene unclear. Germline values: CDR1 MNHNS, CDR2 SASEGT. Trimming removed 3 bases from V and 5 bases from J, with 11 bases in between. The length of the CDR3 is 13 residues. The CDR3 reads CASSDRVRHEQYF. As DNA, the CDR3 is TGTGCCAGCAGTGATCGGGTCCGCCACGAGCAGTACTTC.

This clone came up a few times. The chain is built from TRBV4-2 and TRBJ2-5; 7 bases are a match to TRBD1. The J call may be wrong; the DNA end is better matched by TRBJ2-7. CDR3 length equals 12 residues. CDR1 and CDR2 (germline): LGHNA, YNFKEQ. The CDR3 reads CASSLDRDEQYF. The CDR3, as DNA: TGTGCCAGCAGCCTCGACAGGGACGAGCAGTACTTC.

The sample holds a few counts of this clone. The chain is built from TRBV2 and TRBJ1-2, with D hard to call. The CDR3 runs 14 residues. V lost 1 base and J 8 bases, leaving 14 bases between the germline ends. CDR1 and CDR2 from the germline V gene are SNHLY and FYNNEI. The CDR3 here is CASSEDRESYGYTF. CDR3 bases: TGTGCCAGCAGTGAAGACCGGGAATCTTACGGCTACACCTTC.

This clone was counted a few times. The chain couples TRBV30 to TRBJ1-1; 7 nucleotides match TRBD1. Germline CDR1 GTSNPN, CDR2 SVGIG (reference sequence). CDR3 length: 13 residues. After removal of 4 bases from V and 1 base from J, the junction contained 3 bases not matched to a gene. CDR3 sequence (DNA): TGTGCCTGGACGGGACAGCAGAACACTGAAGCTTTCTTT. Translation gives CAWTGQQNTEAFF. Looking up the rest from reference TRBV30 and TRBJ1-1 gives the full variable domain: SQTIHQWPATLVQPVGSPLSLECTVEGTSNPNLYWYRQAAGRGLQLLFYSVGIGQISSEVPQNLSASRPQDRQFILSSKKLLLSDSGFYLCAWTGQQNTEAFFGQGTRLTVV.

This clone has just a few counts. The chain employs TRBV5-6 and TRBJ1-2, with D hard to call. Trimming shortened V by 0 bases and J by 7 bases, and 10 bases separated the two germline ends. In germline, CDR1 is SGHDT, CDR2 YYEEEE. The CDR3 has 13 amino acids. The CDR3 here is CASSLERRRGYTF. In DNA, the CDR3 is TGTGCCAGCAGCTTGGAACGGCGGCGTGGCTACACCTTC.

CDR3 residues: CASSLERSGEQFF. CDR3 DNA: TGTGCCAGCAGCTTAGAGCGGTCCGGTGAGCAGTTCTTC. The chain employs TRBV7-6 and TRBJ2-1, with a weak D call TRBD2 (5 bases). V dropped 1 base and J dropped 9 bases, with 10 bases sitting between them. Germline CDR1 SGHVS, CDR2 FNYEAQ. This CDR3 region has 13 residues.

This clone has a handful of counts. J is TRBJ2-1 and V is TRBV7-3, with 10 nucleotides matching TRBD2. Germline V CDR1 and CDR2: SGHTA, FQGTGA. The CDR3 sequence is 16 residues long. Trimming cost V 6 bases and J 4 bases; bases outside gene matches: 9. The CDR3 here is CASSQGGAGGYNEQFF. For the CDR3, the DNA is TGTGCCAGCAGTCAAGGAGGAGCGGGAGGGTACAATGAGCAGTTCTTC.

This chain joins TRBV28 and TRBJ2-6; TRBD2 agrees at 12 bases. Germline V lookup: CDR1 MDHEN, CDR2 SYDVKM. V was pared by 5 bases and J by 0 bases, with 11 bases of the junction left unmatched. The CDR3 runs to 20 residues. The DNA of the CDR3 is TGTGCCAGCAGTCCACAGACCCGGACTAGCGGGGACTCTGGGGCCAACGTCCTGACTTTC. This gives the protein CASSPQTRTSGDSGANVLTF.

On this clone: The junction departs from the called germline gene at one end, perhaps through a read error. The genes are TRBV6-5 and TRBJ2-1; D remains unclear. Per germline, CDR1 MNHEY and CDR2 SVGAGI. The CDR3 covers 12 residues. CDR3 DNA sequence: TGTGCCATCAGTGCCGCGAGCAATGAGCAGTTCTTC. Encoded protein: CAISAASNEQFF.

This clone was seen a handful of times. The chain joins TRBV7-9 to TRBJ1-6, with 8 bases aligning to TRBD1. The germline V gene encodes CDR1 SEHNR and CDR2 FQNEAQ (reference sequence). Trimming took 11 bases from V and 9 from J; bases not matched to a gene: 9. This CDR3 contains 13 residues. The CDR3 DNA sequence: TGTGCCTCAGACAGGGGATTCGGTTCACCCCTCCACTTT. Translation gives CASDRGFGSPLHF. Supplemented by reference TRBV7-9 and TRBJ1-6, the full variable domain reads DTGVSQNPRHKITKRGQNVTFRCDPISEHNRLYWYRQTLGQGPEFLTYFQNEAQLEKSRLLSDRFSAERPKGSFSTLEIQRTEQGDSAMYLCASDRGFGSPLHFGNGTRLTVT.

Of note for this clone: The identical CDR3 is also encoded by other nucleotide sequences in the sample. The chain couples TRBV28 to TRBJ1-2, with TRBD1 matching 8 bases. Germline V gives CDR1 MDHEN, CDR2 SYDVKM. Trimming cost V 6 bases and J 7 bases; bases outside gene matches: 4. The CDR3 extends over 12 amino acids. As DNA, the CDR3 is TGTGCCAGCAGGGTGACAGGGGTTGGCTACACCTTC. Amino acid sequence: CASRVTGVGYTF.

This clone was picked up a small number of times. The V call is TRBV4-2, the J call TRBJ2-1, with 7 bases matching TRBD2. V dropped 3 bases and J dropped 8; count of bases not matched to a gene: 4. This CDR3 is built from 13 residues. Germline loops: CDR1 LGHNA, CDR2 YNFKEQ. The CDR3 loop reads CASSHSGADEQFF. The DNA of the CDR3 is TGTGCCAGCAGCCACAGCGGGGCCGATGAGCAGTTCTTC.

The genes are TRBV10-2 and TRBJ2-1; D is uncertain. CDR3 length: 11 residues. Germline lookup yields CDR1 WSHSY and CDR2 SAAADI. V lost 4 bases and J lost 7, with 5 bases in between. This CDR3 is CASSGANEQFF. The CDR3 nucleotides read TGCGCCAGCAGTGGAGCTAATGAGCAGTTCTTC.

The chain employs TRBV18 and TRBJ2-2; 9 nucleotides match TRBD1. This CDR3 contains 15 residues. Germline lookup yields CDR1 KGHSH and CDR2 LQKENI. V trimming: 2 bases; J trimming: 5 bases; junction bases outside the gene matches: 3. The CDR3 here is CASSPTGTGTGELFF. CDR3 in DNA: TGTGCCAGCTCACCAACCGGGACAGGGACCGGGGAGCTGTTTTTT.

The J gene is TRBJ2-7, the V gene TRBV6-1; TRBD2 agrees at 7 bases. The CDR3 runs 14 residues. The V gene end was trimmed by 5 bases and the J gene end by 5 bases; junction bases not matched to a gene: 9. CDR1 and CDR2 from the germline V gene are MNHNS and SASEGT. CDR3 residues: CASSRTRLENEQYF. CDR3 in DNA: TGTGCCAGCAGTCGGACTAGATTAGAGAACGAGCAGTACTTC.

The chain employs TRBV7-9 and TRBJ2-7; 13 bases match TRBD2. V lost 5 bases, J lost 5 bases, and 6 bases stayed unmatched. The CDR3 has 15 amino acids. The V gene's germline CDR1 is SEHNR and CDR2 FQNEAQ (reference sequence). The CDR3 is CASSPRTSGGDEQYF. CDR3 in DNA: TGTGCCAGCAGCCCCCGGACTAGCGGGGGTGACGAGCAGTACTTC.

This clone has more than one count but fewer than ten. As DNA, the CDR3 is TGCGCCAGCAGCTCCGGCCTACGAGGGCCGAACGAGCAGTACTTC. Its protein product is CASSSGLRGPNEQYF. The rearrangement uses TRBV5-1 and TRBJ2-7, with D maybe TRBD2 (5 bases). Trimming cost V 3 bases and J 5 bases, with 18 bases left between them. This CDR3 contains 15 residues. CDR1 and CDR2 (germline): SGHRS, YFSETQ.

This clone was detected only a few times. This rearrangement joins TRBV5-4 to TRBJ1-1; D perhaps matches TRBD1 (6 bases). CDR1 SGHNT and CDR2 YYREEE come from the germline V gene (reference sequence). Trimming pared 10 bases from V and 3 bases from J, leaving 16 bases between. The CDR3 extends over 13 amino acids. The CDR3 reads CAGNHRDHTEAFF. Here the CDR3 DNA reads TGTGCCGGGAACCACAGGGACCACACTGAAGCTTTCTTT.